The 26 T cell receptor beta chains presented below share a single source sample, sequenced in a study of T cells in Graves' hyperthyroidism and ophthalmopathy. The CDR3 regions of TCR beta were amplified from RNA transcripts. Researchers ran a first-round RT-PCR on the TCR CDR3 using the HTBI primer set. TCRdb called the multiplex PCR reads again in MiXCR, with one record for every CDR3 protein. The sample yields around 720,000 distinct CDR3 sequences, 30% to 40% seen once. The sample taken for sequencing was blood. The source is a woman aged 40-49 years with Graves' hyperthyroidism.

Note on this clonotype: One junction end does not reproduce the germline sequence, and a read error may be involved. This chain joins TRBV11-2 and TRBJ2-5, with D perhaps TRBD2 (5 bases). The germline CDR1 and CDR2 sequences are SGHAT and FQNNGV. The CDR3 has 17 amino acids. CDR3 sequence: CAGSQAHSGEYQETQYF. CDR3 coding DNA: TGTGCCGGCAGCCAGGCCCACTCCGGGGAGTACCAAGAGACCCAGTACTTC.

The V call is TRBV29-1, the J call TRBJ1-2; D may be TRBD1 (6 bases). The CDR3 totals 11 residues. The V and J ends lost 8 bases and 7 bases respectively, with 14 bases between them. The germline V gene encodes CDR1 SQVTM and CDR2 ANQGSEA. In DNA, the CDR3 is TGCAGCAGTGATGGGGACACTGGCTACACCTTC. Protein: CSSDGDTGYTF.

The DNA for the CDR3 is TGTGCCAGCAGCCTCGACAGGGGGCAGGCCGGGGAGCTGTTTTTT. It yields the protein CASSLDRGQAGELFF. This chain uses TRBV7-8 with TRBJ2-2, with 10 positions matching TRBD1. Germline V CDR1 and CDR2: SGHVS, FQNEAQ. V lost 5 bases and J lost 6; bases outside the gene matches: 6. CDR3 length equals 15 residues.

CDR3 nucleotide sequence: TGCAGTGGTAGGCGGGGAGCGGGGAAAGAGACCCAGTACTTC. Its translation is CSGRRGAGKETQYF. This chain links TRBV20-1 with TRBJ2-5; TRBD2 agrees at 7 bases. This CDR3 has 14 residues. CDR1 is DFQATT and CDR2 is SNEGSKA in the germline V gene (reference sequence). The V gene end was trimmed by 7 bases and the J gene end by 3 bases; junction bases not matched to a gene: 11.

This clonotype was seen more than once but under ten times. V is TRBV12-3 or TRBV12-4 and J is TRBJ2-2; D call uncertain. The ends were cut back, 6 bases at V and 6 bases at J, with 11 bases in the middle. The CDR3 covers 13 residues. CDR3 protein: CASSPSDPGELFF. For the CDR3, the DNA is TGTGCCAGCAGCCCCTCGGACCCCGGGGAGCTGTTTTTT.

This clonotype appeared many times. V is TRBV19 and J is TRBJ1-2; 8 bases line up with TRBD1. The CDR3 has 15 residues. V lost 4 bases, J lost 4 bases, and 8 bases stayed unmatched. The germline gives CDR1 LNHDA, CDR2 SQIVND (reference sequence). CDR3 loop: CASSRRTGPIYGYTF. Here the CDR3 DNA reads TGTGCCAGTAGTAGACGGACAGGGCCCATCTATGGCTACACCTTC. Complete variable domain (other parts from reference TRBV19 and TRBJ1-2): DGGITQSPKYLFRKEGQNVTLSCEQNLNHDAMYWYRQDPGQGLRLIYYSQIVNDFQKGDIAEGYSVSREKKESFPLTVTSAQKNPTAFYLCASSRRTGPIYGYTFGSGTRLTVV.

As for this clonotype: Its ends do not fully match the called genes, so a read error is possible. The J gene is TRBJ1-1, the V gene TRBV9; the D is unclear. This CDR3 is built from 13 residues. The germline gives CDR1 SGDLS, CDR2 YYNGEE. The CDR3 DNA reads TGTGCCAGCCGCGTAGCTCAAAGCACTGAAGCTTTCTTT. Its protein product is CASRVAQSTEAFF.

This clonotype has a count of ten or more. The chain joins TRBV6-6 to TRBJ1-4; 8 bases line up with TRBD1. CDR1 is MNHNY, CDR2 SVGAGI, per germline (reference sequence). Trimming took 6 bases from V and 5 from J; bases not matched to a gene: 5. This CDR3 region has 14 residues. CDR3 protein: CASRLDRGNEKLFF. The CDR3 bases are TGTGCCAGCAGGCTTGACAGGGGAAATGAAAAACTGTTTTTT.

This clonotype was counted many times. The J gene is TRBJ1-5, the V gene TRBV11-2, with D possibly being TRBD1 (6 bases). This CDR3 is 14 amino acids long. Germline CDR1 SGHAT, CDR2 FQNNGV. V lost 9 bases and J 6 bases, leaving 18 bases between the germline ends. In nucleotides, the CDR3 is TGTGCCAGTAAACTACAGGGAGGTGGTCAGCCCCAGCATTTT. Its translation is CASKLQGGGQPQHF.

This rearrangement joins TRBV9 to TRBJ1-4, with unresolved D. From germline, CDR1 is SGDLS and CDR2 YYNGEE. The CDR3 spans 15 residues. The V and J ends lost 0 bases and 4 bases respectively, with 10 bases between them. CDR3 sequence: CASSVGSVGNEKLFF. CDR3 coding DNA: TGTGCCAGCAGCGTAGGATCCGTGGGTAATGAAAAACTGTTTTTT.

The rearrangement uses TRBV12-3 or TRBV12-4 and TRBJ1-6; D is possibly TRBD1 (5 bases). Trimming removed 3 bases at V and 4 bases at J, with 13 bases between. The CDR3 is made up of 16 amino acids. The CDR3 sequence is CASSFGGAYYNSPLHF. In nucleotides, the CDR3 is TGTGCCAGCAGTTTTGGGGGTGCCTATTATAATTCACCCCTCCACTTT.

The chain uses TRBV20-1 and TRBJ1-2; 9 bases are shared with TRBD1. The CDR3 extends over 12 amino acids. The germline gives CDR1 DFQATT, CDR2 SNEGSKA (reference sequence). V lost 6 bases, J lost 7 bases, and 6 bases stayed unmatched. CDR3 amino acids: CSAEQGAGGYTF. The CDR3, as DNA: TGCAGTGCAGAACAGGGGGCCGGTGGCTACACCTTC.

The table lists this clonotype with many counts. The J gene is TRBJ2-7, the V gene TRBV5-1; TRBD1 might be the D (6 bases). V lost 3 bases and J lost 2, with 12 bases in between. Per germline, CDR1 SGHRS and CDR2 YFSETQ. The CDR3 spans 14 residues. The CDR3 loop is CASSSDSPAYEQYF. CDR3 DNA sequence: TGCGCCAGCAGCTCGGACAGTCCTGCCTACGAGCAGTACTTC.

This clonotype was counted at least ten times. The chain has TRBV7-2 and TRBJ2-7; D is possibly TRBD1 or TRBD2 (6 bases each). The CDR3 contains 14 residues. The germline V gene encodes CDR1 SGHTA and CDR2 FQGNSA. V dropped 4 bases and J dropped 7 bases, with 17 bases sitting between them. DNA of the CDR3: TGTGCCAGCAGCTCTAGGCCCGAAGGGGGGGAGCAGTACTTC. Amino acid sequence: CASSSRPEGGEQYF.

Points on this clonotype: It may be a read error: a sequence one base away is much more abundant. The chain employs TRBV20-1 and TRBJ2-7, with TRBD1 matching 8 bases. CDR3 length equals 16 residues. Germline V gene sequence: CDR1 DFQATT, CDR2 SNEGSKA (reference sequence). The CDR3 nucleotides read TGCGGTGCTAGAGATTTCGGACAGGGAACGTCCTACGAGCAGTACTTC. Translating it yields CGARDFGQGTSYEQYF.

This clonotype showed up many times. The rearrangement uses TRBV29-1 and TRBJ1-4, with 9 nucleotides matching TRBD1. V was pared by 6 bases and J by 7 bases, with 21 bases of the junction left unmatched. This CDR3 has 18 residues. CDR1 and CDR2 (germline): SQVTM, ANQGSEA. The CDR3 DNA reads TGCAGCGTCGCCAAGGGACAGGGCGGTAGCAATAGCCGTGAAAAACTGTTTTTT. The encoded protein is CSVAKGQGGSNSREKLFF.

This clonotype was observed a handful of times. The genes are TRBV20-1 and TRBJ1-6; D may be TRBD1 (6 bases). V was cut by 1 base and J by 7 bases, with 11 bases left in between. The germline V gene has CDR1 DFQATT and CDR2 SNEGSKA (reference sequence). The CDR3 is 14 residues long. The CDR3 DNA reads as TGCAGTGCTAGAGCAGGGGTCCTGAATTCACCCCTCCACTTT. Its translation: CSARAGVLNSPLHF.

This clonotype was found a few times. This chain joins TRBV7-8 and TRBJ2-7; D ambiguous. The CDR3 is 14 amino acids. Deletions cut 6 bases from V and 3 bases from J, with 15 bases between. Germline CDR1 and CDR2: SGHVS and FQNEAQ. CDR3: CASSLSRRHYEQYF. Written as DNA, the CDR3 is TGTGCCAGCAGTTTGAGTCGAAGGCACTACGAGCAGTACTTC.

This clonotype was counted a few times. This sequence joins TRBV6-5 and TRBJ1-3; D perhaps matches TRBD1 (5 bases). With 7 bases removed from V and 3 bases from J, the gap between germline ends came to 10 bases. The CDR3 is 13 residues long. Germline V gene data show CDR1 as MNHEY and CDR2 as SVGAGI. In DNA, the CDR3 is TGTGCCAGCACCGGGACGGATGGAAACACCATATATTTT. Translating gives CASTGTDGNTIYF.

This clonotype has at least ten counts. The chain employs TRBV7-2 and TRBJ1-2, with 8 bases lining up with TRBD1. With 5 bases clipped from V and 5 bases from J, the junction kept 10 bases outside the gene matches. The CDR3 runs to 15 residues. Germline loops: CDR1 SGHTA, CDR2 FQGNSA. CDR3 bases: TGTGCCAGCAGCCCGAAGTCCAGGGGGCATTATGGCTACACCTTC. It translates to CASSPKSRGHYGYTF.

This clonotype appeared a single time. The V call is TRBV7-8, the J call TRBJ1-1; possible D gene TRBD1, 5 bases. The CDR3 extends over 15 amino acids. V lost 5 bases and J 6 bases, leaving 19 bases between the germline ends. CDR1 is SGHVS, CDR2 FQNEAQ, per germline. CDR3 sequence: CASSHRDGGFPEAFF. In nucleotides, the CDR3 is TGTGCCAGCAGCCACCGGGACGGGGGGTTTCCTGAAGCTTTCTTT.

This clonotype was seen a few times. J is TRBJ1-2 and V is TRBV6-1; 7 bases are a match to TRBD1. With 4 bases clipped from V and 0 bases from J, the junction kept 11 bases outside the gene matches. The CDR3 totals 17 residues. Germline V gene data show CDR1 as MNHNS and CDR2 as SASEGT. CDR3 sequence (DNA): TGTGCCAGCAGTGGAGTCCGGGACAGCAGAGCTAACTATGGCTACACCTTC. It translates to CASSGVRDSRANYGYTF.

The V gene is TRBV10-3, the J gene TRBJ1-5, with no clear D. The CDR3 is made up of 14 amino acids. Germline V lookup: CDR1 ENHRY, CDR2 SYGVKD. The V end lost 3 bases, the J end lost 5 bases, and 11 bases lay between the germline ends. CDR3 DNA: TGTGCCATCAGTGAAGATTGGTTCTATCAGCCCCAGCATTTT. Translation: CAISEDWFYQPQHF.

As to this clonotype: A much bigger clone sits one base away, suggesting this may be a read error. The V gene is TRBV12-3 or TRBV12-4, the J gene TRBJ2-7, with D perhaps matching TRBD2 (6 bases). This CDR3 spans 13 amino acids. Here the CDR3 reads CASSQTSTYEQCF. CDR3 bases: TGTGCCAGCAGTCAAACTAGCACCTACGAGCAGTGCTTC.

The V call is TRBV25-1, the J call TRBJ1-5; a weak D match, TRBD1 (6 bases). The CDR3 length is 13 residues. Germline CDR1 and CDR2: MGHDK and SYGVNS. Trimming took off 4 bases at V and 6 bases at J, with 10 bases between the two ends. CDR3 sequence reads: CASSVPGAQPQHF. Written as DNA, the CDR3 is TGTGCCAGCAGTGTGCCGGGGGCTCAGCCCCAGCATTTT.

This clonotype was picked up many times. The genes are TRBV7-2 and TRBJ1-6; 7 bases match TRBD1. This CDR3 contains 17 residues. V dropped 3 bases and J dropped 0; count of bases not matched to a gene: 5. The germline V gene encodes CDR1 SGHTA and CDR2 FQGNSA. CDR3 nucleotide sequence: TGTGCCAGCAGCTTGACAGGGCTGAGCTCCTATAATTCACCCCTCCACTTT. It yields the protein CASSLTGLSSYNSPLHF.